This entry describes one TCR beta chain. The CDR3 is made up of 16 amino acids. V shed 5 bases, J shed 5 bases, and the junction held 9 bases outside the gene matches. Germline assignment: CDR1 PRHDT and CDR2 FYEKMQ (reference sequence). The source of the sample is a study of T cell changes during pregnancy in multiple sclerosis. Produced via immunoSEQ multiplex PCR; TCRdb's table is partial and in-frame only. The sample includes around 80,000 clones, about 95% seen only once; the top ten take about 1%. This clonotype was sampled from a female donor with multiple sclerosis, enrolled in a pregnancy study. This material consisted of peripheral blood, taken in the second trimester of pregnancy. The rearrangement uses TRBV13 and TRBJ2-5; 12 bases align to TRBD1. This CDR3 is CASSPRDRGQGETQYF. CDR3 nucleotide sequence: TGTGCCAGCAGCCCCCGGGACAGGGGGCAGGGGGAGACCCAGTACTTC.